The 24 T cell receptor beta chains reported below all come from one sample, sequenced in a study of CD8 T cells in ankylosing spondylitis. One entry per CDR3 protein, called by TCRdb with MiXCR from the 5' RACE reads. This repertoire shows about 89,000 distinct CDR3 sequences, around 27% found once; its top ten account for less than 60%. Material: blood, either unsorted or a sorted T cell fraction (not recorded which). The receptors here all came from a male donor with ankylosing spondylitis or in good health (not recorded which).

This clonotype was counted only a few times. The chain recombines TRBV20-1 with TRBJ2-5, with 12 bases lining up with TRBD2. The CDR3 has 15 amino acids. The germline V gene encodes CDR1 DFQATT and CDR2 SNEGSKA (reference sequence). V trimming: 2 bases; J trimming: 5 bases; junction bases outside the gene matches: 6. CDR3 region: CSARTLAGGLETQYF. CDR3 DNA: TGCAGTGCTAGAACCCTAGCGGGAGGGCTCGAGACCCAGTACTTC.

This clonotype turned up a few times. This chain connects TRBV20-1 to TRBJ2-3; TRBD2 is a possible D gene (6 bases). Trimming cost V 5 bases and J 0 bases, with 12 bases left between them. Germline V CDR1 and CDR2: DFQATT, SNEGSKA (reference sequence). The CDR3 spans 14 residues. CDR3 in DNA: TGCAGTGCTCCCCGGGGGAGGAGCACAGATACGCAGTATTTT. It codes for CSAPRGRSTDTQYF.

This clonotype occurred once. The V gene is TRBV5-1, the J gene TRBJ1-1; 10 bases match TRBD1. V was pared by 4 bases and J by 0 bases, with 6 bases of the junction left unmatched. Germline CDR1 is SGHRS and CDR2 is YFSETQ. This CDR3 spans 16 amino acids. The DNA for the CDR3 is TGCGCCAGCAGCGACCGGGACAGGGGAATGAACACTGAAGCTTTCTTT. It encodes CASSDRDRGMNTEAFF. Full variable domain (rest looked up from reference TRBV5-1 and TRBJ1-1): KAGVTQTPRYLIKTRGQQVTLSCSPISGHRSVSWYQQTPGQGLQFLFEYFSETQRNKGNFPGRFSGRQFSNSRSEMNVSTLELGDSALYLCASSDRDRGMNTEAFFGQGTRLTVV.

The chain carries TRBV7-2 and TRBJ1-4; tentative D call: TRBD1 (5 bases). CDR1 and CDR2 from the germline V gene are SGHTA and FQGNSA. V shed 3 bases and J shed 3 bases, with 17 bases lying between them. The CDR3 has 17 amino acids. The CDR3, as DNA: TGTGCCAGCAGCTTGGGGCAGGGCGTCCTTTCTAATGAAAAACTGTTTTTT. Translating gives CASSLGQGVLSNEKLFF.

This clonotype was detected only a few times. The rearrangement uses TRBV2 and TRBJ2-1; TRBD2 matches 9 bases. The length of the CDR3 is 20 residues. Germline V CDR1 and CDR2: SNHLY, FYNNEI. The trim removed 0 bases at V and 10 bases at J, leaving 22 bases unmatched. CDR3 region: CASSEALRGFTGTSRIEQFF. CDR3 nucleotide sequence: TGTGCCAGCAGTGAAGCGCTTCGGGGTTTCACCGGGACTAGCCGTATAGAGCAGTTCTTC. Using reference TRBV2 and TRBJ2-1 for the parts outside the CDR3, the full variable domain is EPEVTQTPSHQVTQMGQEVILRCVPISNHLYFYWYRQILGQKVEFLVSFYNNEISEKSEIFDDQFSVERPDGSNFTLKIRSTKLEDSAMYFCASSEALRGFTGTSRIEQFFGPGTRLTVL.

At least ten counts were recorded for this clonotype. The CDR3 loop is CSAIVAHTQYF. CDR3 sequence (DNA): TGCAGTGCTATAGTGGCCCATACGCAGTATTTT. J is TRBJ2-3 and V is TRBV20-1; D is unresolved. V shed 4 bases and J shed 7 bases, with 9 bases lying between them. CDR3 length: 11 amino acids. In germline, CDR1 is DFQATT, CDR2 SNEGSKA (reference sequence).

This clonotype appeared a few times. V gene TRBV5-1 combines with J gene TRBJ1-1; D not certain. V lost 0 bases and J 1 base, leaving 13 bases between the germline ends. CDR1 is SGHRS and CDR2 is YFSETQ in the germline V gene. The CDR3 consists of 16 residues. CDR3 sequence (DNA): TGCGCCAGCAGCTTGGACAGCCGACGGGGGAACACTGAAGCTTTCTTT. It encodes CASSLDSRRGNTEAFF.

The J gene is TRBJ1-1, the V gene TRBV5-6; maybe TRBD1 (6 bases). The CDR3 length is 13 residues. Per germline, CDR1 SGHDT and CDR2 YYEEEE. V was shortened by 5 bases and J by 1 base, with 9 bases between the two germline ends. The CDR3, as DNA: TGTGCCAGCAGACCGGGGGCGAACACTGAAGCTTTCTTT. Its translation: CASRPGANTEAFF.

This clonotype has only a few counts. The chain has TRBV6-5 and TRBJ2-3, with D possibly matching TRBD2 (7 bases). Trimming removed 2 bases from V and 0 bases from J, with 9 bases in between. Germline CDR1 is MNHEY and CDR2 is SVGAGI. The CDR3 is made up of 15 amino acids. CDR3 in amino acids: CASSYGGASTDTQYF. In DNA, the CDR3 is TGTGCCAGCAGTTACGGGGGGGCTAGCACAGATACGCAGTATTTT.

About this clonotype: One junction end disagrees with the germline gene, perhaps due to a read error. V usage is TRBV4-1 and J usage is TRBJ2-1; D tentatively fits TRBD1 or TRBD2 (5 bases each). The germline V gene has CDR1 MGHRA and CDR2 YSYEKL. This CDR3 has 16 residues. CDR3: CAGSQVGVWTHNEQFF. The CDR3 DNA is TGCGCCGGCAGCCAAGTGGGGGTTTGGACACACAATGAGCAGTTCTTC.

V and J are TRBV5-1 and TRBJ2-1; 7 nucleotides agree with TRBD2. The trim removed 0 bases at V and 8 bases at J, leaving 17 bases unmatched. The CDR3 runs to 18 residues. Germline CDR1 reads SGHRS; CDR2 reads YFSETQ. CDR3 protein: CASSLEGGPSFLVYEQFF. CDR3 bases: TGCGCCAGCAGCTTGGAGGGAGGGCCCTCGTTCTTGGTCTATGAGCAGTTCTTC.

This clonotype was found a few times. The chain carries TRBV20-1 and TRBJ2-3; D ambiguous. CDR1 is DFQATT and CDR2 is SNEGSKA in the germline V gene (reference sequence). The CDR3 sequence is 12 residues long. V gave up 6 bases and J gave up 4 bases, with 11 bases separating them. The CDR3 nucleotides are TGCAGTGCGAGTAAGGGCGCAGATACGCAGTATTTT. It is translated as CSASKGADTQYF.

The CDR3 sequence: CASSLSGVDTQYF. CDR3 DNA: TGCGCCAGCAGCTTGAGTGGTGTGGATACGCAGTATTTT. The rearrangement uses TRBV5-1 and TRBJ2-3, with D unclear. The V gene's germline CDR1 is SGHRS and CDR2 YFSETQ. The CDR3 has 13 amino acids. V was clipped by 1 base and J by 6 bases, with 9 bases between them.

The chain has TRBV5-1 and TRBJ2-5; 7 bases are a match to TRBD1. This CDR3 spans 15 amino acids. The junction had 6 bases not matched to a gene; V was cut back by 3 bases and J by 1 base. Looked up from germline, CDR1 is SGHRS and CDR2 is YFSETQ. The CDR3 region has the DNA TGCGCCAGCAGCTGGGCCGGGACAGCCCAAGAGACCCAGTACTTC. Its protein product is CASSWAGTAQETQYF.

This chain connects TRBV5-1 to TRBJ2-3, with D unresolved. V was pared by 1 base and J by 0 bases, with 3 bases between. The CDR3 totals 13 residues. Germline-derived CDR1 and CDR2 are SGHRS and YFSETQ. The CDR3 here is CASSLFSTDTQYF. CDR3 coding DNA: TGCGCCAGCAGCTTGTTTAGCACAGATACGCAGTATTTT.

The CDR3 bases are TGTGCCAGTGGAGGGGGCGGGGGGGCCTACAATGAGCAGTTCTTC. Protein: CASGGGGGAYNEQFF. The chain employs TRBV7-2 and TRBJ2-1, with 9 bases aligning to TRBD2. V dropped 9 bases and J dropped 2; count of bases not matched to a gene: 8. This CDR3 has 15 residues. Per the germline V gene, CDR1 is SGHTA and CDR2 is FQGNSA.

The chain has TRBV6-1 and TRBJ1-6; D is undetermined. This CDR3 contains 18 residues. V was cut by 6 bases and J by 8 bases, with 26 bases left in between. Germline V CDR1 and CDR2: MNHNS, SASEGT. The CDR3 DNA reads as TGTGCCAGCAGACCCGTTGTGTATGTCGGCGGAACCTATTCACCCCTCCACTTT. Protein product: CASRPVVYVGGTYSPLHF.

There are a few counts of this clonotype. CDR3 nucleotide sequence: TGTGCCAGCAGTTCCGGGAGCTCCTACAATGAGCAGTTCTTC. This translates into CASSSGSSYNEQFF. V and J are TRBV27 and TRBJ2-1, with a weak D call TRBD2 (6 bases). The CDR3 extends over 14 amino acids. Germline CDR1 is MNHEY and CDR2 is SMNVEV (reference sequence). Trimming pared 4 bases from V and 0 bases from J, leaving 7 bases between.

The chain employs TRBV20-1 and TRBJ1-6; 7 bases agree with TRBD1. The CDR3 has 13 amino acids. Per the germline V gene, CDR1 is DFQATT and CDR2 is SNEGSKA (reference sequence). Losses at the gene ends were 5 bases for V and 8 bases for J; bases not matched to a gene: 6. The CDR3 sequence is CSALPTGDSPLHF. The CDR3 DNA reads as TGCAGTGCTCTTCCCACAGGGGATTCACCCCTCCACTTT.

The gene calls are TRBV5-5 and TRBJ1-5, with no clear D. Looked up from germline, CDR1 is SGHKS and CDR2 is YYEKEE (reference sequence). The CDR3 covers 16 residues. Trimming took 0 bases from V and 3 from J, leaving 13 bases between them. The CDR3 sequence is CASSLGQRASNQPQHF. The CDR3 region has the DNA TGTGCCAGCAGCTTGGGACAACGAGCCTCCAATCAGCCCCAGCATTTT.

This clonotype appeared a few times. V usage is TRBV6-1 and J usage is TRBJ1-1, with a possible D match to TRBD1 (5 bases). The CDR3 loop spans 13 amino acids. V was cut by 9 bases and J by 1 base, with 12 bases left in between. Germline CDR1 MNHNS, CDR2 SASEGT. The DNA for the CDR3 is TGTGCCAGTGGGGGTCGATGGAACACTGAAGCTTTCTTT. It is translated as CASGGRWNTEAFF.

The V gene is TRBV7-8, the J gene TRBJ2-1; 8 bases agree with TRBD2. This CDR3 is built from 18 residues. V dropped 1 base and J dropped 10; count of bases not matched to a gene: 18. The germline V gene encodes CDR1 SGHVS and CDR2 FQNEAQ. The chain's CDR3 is CASSLVGFTAGGTREQFF. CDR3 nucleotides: TGTGCCAGCAGCTTAGTTGGTTTTACGGCGGGAGGAACGAGGGAGCAGTTCTTC.

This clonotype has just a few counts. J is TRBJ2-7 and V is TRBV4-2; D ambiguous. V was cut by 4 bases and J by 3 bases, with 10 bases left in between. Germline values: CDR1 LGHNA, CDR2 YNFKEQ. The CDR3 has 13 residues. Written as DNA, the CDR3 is TGTGCCAGCAGCCGCGAGCCATTCTACGAGCAGTACTTC. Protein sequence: CASSREPFYEQYF.

The CDR3 DNA is TGTGCCAGCTCACTTACAGAAGTGAATTCACCCCTCCACTTT. Translation: CASSLTEVNSPLHF. The chain combines TRBV18 with TRBJ1-6; D is unclear. The CDR3 consists of 14 residues. The V end was cut by 4 bases, the J end by 7 bases, with 11 bases between. Germline V gene sequence: CDR1 KGHSH, CDR2 LQKENI.